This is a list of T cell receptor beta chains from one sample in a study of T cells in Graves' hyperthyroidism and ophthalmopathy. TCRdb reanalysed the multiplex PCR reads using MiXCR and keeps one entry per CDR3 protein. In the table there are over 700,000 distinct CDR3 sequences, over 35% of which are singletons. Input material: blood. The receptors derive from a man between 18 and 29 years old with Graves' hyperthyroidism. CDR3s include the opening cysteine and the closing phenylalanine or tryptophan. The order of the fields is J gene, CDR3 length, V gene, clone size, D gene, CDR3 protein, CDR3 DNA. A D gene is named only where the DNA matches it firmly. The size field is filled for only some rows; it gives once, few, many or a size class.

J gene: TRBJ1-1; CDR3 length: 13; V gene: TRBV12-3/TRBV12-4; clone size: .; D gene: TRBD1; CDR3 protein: CASDRDRTFEAFF; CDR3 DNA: TGTGCCAGCGACCGGGACAGGACCTTTGAAGCTTTCTTT
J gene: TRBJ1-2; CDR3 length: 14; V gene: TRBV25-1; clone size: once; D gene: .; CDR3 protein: CASSLSWGNYGYTF; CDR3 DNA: TGTGCCAGCAGTTTATCGTGGGGGAACTATGGCTACACCTTC
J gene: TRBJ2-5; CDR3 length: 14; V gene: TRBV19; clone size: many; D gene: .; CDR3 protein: CASSIDGLMETQYF; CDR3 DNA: TGTGCCAGTAGTATCGACGGGCTAATGGAGACCCAGTACTTC
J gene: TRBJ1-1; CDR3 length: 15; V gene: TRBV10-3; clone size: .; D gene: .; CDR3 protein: CAISEALGGATEAFF; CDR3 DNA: TGTGCCATCAGTGAGGCACTGGGGGGGGCAACTGAAGCTTTCTTT
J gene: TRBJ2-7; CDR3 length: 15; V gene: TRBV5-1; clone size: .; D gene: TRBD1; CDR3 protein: CASSLEGQGADEQYF; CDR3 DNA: TGCGCCAGCAGCTTAGAGGGACAGGGGGCTGACGAGCAGTACTTC
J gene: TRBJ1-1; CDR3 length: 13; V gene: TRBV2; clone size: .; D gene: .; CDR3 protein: CASSLKTYAEAFF; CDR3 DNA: TGTGCCAGCAGTTTAAAGACTTACGCTGAAGCTTTCTTT
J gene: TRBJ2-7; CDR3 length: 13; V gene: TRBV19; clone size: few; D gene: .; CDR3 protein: CASGVRGASEQYF; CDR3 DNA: TGTGCCAGTGGCGTCAGGGGGGCCAGCGAGCAGTACTTC
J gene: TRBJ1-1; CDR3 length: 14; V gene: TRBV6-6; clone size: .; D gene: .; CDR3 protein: CASSFTGVETEAFF; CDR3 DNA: TGTGCCAGCAGTTTTACCGGGGTGGAAACTGAAGCTTTCTTT
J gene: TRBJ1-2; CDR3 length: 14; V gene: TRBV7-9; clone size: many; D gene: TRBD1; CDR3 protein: CASSNRTGRNGYTF; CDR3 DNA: TGTGCCAGCAGCAATAGGACAGGGAGGAATGGCTACACCTTC
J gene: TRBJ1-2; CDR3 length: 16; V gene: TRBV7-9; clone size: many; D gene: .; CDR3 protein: CASSLGLDRSNYGYTF; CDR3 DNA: TGTGCCAGCAGCCTAGGGTTGGACAGATCTAACTATGGCTACACCTTC
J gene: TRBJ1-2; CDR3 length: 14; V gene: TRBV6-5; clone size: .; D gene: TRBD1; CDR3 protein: CASSSPGTGYGYTF; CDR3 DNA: TGTGCCAGCAGCTCACCCGGGACAGGCTATGGCTACACCTTC
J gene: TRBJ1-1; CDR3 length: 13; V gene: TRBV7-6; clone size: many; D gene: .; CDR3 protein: CATYSQMNTEAFF; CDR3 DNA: TGTGCCACCTATTCCCAGATGAACACTGAAGCTTTCTTT
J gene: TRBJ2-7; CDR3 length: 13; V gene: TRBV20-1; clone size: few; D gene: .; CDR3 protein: CSARRQNPYEQYF; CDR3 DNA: TGCAGTGCTAGAAGACAGAATCCCTACGAGCAGTACTTC
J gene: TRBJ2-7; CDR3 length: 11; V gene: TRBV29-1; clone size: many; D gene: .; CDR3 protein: CSVEGPYEQYF; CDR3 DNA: TGCAGCGTTGAGGGGCCCTACGAGCAGTACTTC
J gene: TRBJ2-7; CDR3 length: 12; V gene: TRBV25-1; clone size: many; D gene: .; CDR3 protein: CASSYGNYEQYF; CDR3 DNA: TGTGCCAGCAGTTACGGGAACTACGAGCAGTACTTC
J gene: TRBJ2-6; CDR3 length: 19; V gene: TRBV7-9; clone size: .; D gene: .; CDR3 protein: CASSQEPPRGQSGANVLTF; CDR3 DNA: TGCGCCAGCAGCCAAGAACCCCCCAGAGGACAGTCTGGGGCCAACGTCCTGACTTTC